This entry concerns a single T cell receptor (beta chain). The record originates from a study of T cells after somatic rescue of genetic block. Sequencing used immunoSEQ multiplex PCR; TCRdb keeps in-frame clones, though not all of them. The sample carries around 70,000 clones, around 90% recorded once. The TCR originated in a man aged 35 to 55. Sequenced input: peripheral blood mononuclear cells (PBMCs).

The CDR3 loop is CASSISTGSYEQYF. The CDR3 DNA sequence: TGTGCCAGCAGCATCTCGACAGGCTCCTACGAGCAGTACTTC. The rearrangement links TRBV7-2 to TRBJ2-7; TRBD1 is a possible D gene (6 bases). Trimming pared 5 bases from V and 0 bases from J, leaving 11 bases between. This CDR3 region has 14 residues. CDR1 and CDR2 from the germline V gene are SGHTA and FQGNSA. The whole variable domain, filled in from reference TRBV7-2 and TRBJ2-7, reads GAGVSQSPSNKVTEKGKDVELRCDPISGHTALYWYRQSLGQGLEFLIYFQGNSAPDKSGLPSDRFSAERTGGSVSTLTIQRTQQEDSAVYLCASSISTGSYEQYFGPGTRLTVT.